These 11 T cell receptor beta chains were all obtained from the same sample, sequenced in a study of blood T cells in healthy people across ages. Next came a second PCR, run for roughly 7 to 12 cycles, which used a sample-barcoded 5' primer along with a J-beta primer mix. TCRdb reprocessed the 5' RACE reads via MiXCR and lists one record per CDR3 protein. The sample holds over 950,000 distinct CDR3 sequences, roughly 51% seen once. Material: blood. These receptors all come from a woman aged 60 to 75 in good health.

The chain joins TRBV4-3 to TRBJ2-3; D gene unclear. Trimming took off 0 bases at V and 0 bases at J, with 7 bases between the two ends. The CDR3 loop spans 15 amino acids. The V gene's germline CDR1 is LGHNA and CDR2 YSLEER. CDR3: CASSQDASSTDTQYF. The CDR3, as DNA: TGCGCCAGCAGCCAAGATGCCAGCAGCACAGATACGCAGTATTTT.

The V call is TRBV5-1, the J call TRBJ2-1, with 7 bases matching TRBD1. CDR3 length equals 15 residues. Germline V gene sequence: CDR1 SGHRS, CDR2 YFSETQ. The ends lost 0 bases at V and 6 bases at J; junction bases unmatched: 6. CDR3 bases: TGCGCCAGCAGCTTGGGGACAGGAAGGGGCAATGAGCAGTTCTTC. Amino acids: CASSLGTGRGNEQFF.

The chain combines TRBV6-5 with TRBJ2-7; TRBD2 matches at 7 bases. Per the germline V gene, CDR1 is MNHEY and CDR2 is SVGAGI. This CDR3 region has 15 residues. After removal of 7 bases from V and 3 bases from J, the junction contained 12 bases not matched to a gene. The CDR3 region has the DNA TGTGCCAGCACACCCCGGGGAGGGCTCAACTACGAGCAGTACTTC. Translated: CASTPRGGLNYEQYF.

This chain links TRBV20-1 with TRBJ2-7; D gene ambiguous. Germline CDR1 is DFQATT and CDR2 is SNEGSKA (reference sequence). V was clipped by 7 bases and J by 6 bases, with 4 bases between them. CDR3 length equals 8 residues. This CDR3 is CSVREQYF. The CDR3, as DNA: TGCAGTGTGCGCGAGCAGTACTTC.

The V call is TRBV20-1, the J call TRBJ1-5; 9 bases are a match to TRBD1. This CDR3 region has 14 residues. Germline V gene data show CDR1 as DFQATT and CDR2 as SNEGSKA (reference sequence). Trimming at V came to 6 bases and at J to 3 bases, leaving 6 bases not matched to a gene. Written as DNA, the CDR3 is TGCAGTGCCCGGGGACAGGGCCTCAATCAGCCCCAGCATTTT. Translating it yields CSARGQGLNQPQHF.

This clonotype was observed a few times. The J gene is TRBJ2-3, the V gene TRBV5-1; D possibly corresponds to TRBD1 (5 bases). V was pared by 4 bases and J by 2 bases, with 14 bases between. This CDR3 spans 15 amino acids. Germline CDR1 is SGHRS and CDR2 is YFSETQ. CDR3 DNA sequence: TGCGCCAGCAGCCCAACAGGCTGGTACACAGATACGCAGTATTTT. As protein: CASSPTGWYTDTQYF. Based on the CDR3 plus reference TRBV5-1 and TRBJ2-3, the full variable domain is KAGVTQTPRYLIKTRGQQVTLSCSPISGHRSVSWYQQTPGQGLQFLFEYFSETQRNKGNFPGRFSGRQFSNSRSEMNVSTLELGDSALYLCASSPTGWYTDTQYFGPGTRLTVL.

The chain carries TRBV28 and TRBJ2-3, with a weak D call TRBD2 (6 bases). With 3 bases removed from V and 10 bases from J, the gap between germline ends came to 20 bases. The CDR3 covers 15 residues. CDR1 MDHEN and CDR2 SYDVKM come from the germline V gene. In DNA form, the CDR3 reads TGTGCCAGCAGTTTTGGGCGGGACCCGGGGTATCCGCAGTATTTT. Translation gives CASSFGRDPGYPQYF.

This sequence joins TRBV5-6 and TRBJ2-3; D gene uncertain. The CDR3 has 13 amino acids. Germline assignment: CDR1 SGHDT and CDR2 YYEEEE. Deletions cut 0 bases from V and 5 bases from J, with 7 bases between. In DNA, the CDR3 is TGTGCCAGCAGCTTGGAAATTGGAGATACGCAGTATTTT. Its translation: CASSLEIGDTQYF.

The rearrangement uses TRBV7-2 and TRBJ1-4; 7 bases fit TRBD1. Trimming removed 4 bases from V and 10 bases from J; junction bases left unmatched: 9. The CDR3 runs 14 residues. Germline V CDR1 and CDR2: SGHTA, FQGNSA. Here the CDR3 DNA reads TGTGCCAGCAGCTCCCGGACAGGATCAGGAAAACTGTTTTTT. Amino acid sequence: CASSSRTGSGKLFF.

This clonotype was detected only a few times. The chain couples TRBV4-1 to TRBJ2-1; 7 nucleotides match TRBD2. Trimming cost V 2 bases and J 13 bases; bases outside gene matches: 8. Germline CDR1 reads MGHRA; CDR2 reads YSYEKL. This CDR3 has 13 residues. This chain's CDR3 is CASSQLLAEVQFF. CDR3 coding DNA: TGCGCCAGCAGCCAACTTCTAGCGGAAGTACAGTTCTTC.

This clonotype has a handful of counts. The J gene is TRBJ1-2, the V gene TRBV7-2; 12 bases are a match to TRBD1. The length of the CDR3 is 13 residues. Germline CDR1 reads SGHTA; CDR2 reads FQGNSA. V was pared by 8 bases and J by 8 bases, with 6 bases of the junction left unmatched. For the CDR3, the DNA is TGTGCCAGCCGGGGACAGGGGGCGTCCGGCTACACCTTC. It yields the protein CASRGQGASGYTF. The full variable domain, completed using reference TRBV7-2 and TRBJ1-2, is GAGVSQSPSNKVTEKGKDVELRCDPISGHTALYWYRQSLGQGLEFLIYFQGNSAPDKSGLPSDRFSAERTGGSVSTLTIQRTQQEDSAVYLCASRGQGASGYTFGSGTRLTVV.